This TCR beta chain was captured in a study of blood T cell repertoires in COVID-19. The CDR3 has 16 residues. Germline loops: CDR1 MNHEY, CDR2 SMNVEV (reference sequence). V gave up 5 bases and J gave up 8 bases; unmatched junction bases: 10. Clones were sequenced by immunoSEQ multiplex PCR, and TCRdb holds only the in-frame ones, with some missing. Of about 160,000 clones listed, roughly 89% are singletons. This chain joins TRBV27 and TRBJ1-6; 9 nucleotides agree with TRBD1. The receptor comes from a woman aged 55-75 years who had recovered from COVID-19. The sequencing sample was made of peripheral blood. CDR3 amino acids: CASSIQRGQGHSPLHF. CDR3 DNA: TGTGCCAGCAGTATTCAACGGGGACAGGGACATTCACCCCTCCACTTT.